This is a list of T cell receptor beta chains from one sample in a study of cytomegalovirus exposure and HLA in healthy donors. TCRdb's table, derived via immunoSEQ multiplex PCR, lists solely in-frame clones and lacks some. The table lists 150,000 to 250,000 clones, less than 80% of them singletons, with 3.5% to 5% in the top ten. Source material: PBMCs. These receptors were obtained from a woman younger than 45 in good health and CMV-seropositive. Both conserved end residues are part of each CDR3. A D gene is named only where the DNA matches it firmly. Clone size appears in some rows only: once, few, many, or a class for an expanded clone.

length,V,J,D,size,DNA,CDR3
16,TRBV7-8,TRBJ2-2,TRBD1,.,TGTGCCAGCAGCTTTTGGGGGGACAGGGACACCGGGGAGCTGTTTTTT,CASSFWGDRDTGELFF
15,TRBV9,TRBJ1-1,.,.,TGTGCCAGCAGCCCCCGACAGAAAGCGAACACTGAAGCTTTCTTT,CASSPRQKANTEAFF
14,TRBV4-1,TRBJ1-2,.,.,TGCGCCAGCGGGAGCCTCTCTAACTTCTATGGCTACACCTTC,CASGSLSNFYGYTF
16,TRBV27,TRBJ1-1,TRBD1,.,TGTGCCAGCAGGGGAGGACAGGGGACGATGAACACTGAAGCTTTCTTT,CASRGGQGTMNTEAFF
18,TRBV4-3,TRBJ2-3,TRBD1,.,TGCGCCAGCAGCCACCTAGTACCGGGACAGGGGGCCGCAGATACGCAGTATTTT,CASSHLVPGQGAADTQYF
15,TRBV4-2,TRBJ1-5,TRBD1,.,TGTGCCAGCAGCCAAGGAAGACAGGGCCCACAGCCCCAGCATTTT,CASSQGRQGPQPQHF
14,TRBV19,TRBJ2-7,.,.,TGTGCCAGTAGCGCCATGGGGGGGCAGAACGAGCAGTACTTC,CASSAMGGQNEQYF
14,TRBV9,TRBJ2-3,.,few,TGTGCCAGCAGCGTAGGCGGGGAATCAGATACGCAGTATTTT,CASSVGGESDTQYF
16,TRBV6-5,TRBJ2-7,TRBD2,.,TGTGCCAGCAGTTACTCGGGACTAGCGGCCTCCTACGAGCAGTACTTC,CASSYSGLAASYEQYF
14,TRBV13,TRBJ2-1,TRBD1,.,TGTGCCAGCAGCAAGAACAGGGGCCTCAATGAGCAGTTCTTC,CASSKNRGLNEQFF
14,TRBV13,TRBJ1-2,.,once,TGTGCCAGCAGCTTAGGGCAGTCGCTAGATGGCTACACCTTC,CASSLGQSLDGYTF
18,TRBV9,TRBJ2-7,TRBD2,.,TGTGCCAGCAGCGTCCCCCCCCGCGTGGGAGGGAAGACCTACGAGCAGTACTTC,CASSVPPRVGGKTYEQYF
15,TRBV11-3,TRBJ2-7,TRBD1,.,TGTGCCAGCAGCTTTCGGGCAGGGGGTTCTAACGAGCAGTACTTC,CASSFRAGGSNEQYF
15,TRBV5-1,TRBJ2-3,.,.,TGCGCCAGCAGCTTGGGTCAGGGCGACACAGATACGCAGTATTTT,CASSLGQGDTDTQYF
15,TRBV11-2,TRBJ1-1,TRBD1,.,TGTGCCAGCAGTCCCCTCGGAGGGGGCGGGACTGAAGCTTTCTTT,CASSPLGGGGTEAFF
15,TRBV7-9,TRBJ1-5,TRBD1,few,TGTGCCAGCAGCTTAGGGACAGGGTTCGAGCAGCCCCAGCATTTT,CASSLGTGFEQPQHF
15,TRBV6-4,TRBJ2-3,TRBD2,few,TGTGCCAGCAGTTACGGCCTAGCGGGAGCAGATACGCAGTATTTT,CASSYGLAGADTQYF
15,TRBV13,TRBJ2-5,TRBD1,.,TGTGCCAGCAGCCGTGACAGGGGGCCGCAGGAGACCCAGTACTTC,CASSRDRGPQETQYF
14,TRBV6-1,TRBJ1-2,.,once,TGTGCCAGCAGAATGGGGGGGACCAACTATGGCTACACCTTC,CASRMGGTNYGYTF
15,TRBV7-8,TRBJ1-6,.,.,TGTGCCAGCAGCGTACTTACGGGGGGAGATTCACCCCTCCACTTT,CASSVLTGGDSPLHF
14,TRBV5-1,TRBJ2-5,.,few,TGCGCCAGCAGCCCGTCGATCCAAGGGGCTTCCCAGTACTTC,CASSPSIQGASQYF
15,TRBV11-3,TRBJ1-2,.,.,TGTGCCAGCAGCTTAGTCAAACAGGGATCAGAGGGCTACACCTTC,CASSLVKQGSEGYTF
15,TRBV29-1,TRBJ1-2,TRBD1,.,TGCAGCGTGCGACAGGGACCCCTGGGGGCCTATGGCTACACCTTC,CSVRQGPLGAYGYTF
16,TRBV6-1,TRBJ2-7,.,.,TGTGCCAGCAGTGAAGGCGTGGACAGCCCTACCTACGAGCAGTACTTC,CASSEGVDSPTYEQYF
14,TRBV5-1,TRBJ1-6,.,.,TGCGCCAGCAGCTTGTCGGAAGGAGGGTCACCCCTCCACTTT,CASSLSEGGSPLHF
17,TRBV7-4,TRBJ1-5,TRBD1,.,TGTGCCAGCAGCGACGACCTAGGACAGGTTAGCAATCAGCCCCAGCATTTT,CASSDDLGQVSNQPQHF
15,TRBV6-5,TRBJ1-5,.,few,TGTGCCAGCAGTTTGTGGACAGCGGGCAATCAGCCCCAGCATTTT,CASSLWTAGNQPQHF
14,TRBV2,TRBJ1-1,.,.,TGTGCCAGCACCCCTCGACACCGGAACACTGAAGCTTTCTTT,CASTPRHRNTEAFF
15,TRBV6-5,TRBJ2-5,.,few,TGTGCCAGCAGCCCCTTGGGGGGGGCCCAAGAGACCCAGTACTTC,CASSPLGGAQETQYF
14,TRBV11-3,TRBJ2-7,TRBD1,.,TGTGCCAGCAGCTCATACCGGGACAGGCTAGAGCAGTACTTC,CASSSYRDRLEQYF
13,TRBV9,TRBJ1-2,.,.,TGTGCCAGCAGCGTAAGTTCAAGCCGCGGCTACACCTTC,CASSVSSSRGYTF
16,TRBV6-6,TRBJ2-3,.,.,TGTGCCAGCAGTTACCGGGGGGCCATGGGCACAGATACGCAGTATTTT,CASSYRGAMGTDTQYF
15,TRBV19,TRBJ2-3,TRBD2,.,TGTGCCAGTAGTATCCTAGCGGGGGACACAGATACGCAGTATTTT,CASSILAGDTDTQYF
16,TRBV18,TRBJ2-3,TRBD2,.,TGTGCCAGCTCAGCCGCTAGCGGGAGTTTCGTAGATACGCAGTATTTT,CASSAASGSFVDTQYF
15,TRBV7-9,TRBJ2-2,.,few,TGTGCCAGCAGCTTAGATGGAGGAGTCACCGGGGAGCTGTTTTTT,CASSLDGGVTGELFF
15,TRBV4-3,TRBJ1-2,.,.,TGCGCCAGCAGCCAAGATCGGGCAGGGGCGGGTGGCTACACCTTC,CASSQDRAGAGGYTF
15,TRBV7-2,TRBJ2-7,TRBD1,few,TGTGCCAGCTCAACTACACCGGGACAGGGTTACGAGCAGTACTTC,CASSTTPGQGYEQYF
15,TRBV7-8,TRBJ2-3,.,few,TGTGCCAGCAGCATGGGGGGGCGGGGAATCGATACGCAGTATTTT,CASSMGGRGIDTQYF
15,TRBV7-2,TRBJ1-2,.,.,TGTGCCAGCAGCTTAGGGCAGGGGACTAACTATGGCTACACCTTC,CASSLGQGTNYGYTF
16,TRBV27,TRBJ2-7,TRBD1,medium-sized,TGTGCCAGCAGTTTGTCTAAGAGGGACAGGGGGCAAGAGCAGTACTTC,CASSLSKRDRGQEQYF
12,TRBV13,TRBJ2-7,.,.,TGTGCCAGCAGCCACAGACAGGACGAGCAGTACTTC,CASSHRQDEQYF
13,TRBV13,TRBJ2-5,.,.,TGTGCCAGCAGCTTTTCCACTCAAGAGACCCAGTACTTC,CASSFSTQETQYF
15,TRBV5-6,TRBJ1-1,.,.,TGTGCCAGCAGCTTGTTGTGGACAGTTGCCACTGAAGCTTTCTTT,CASSLLWTVATEAFF
15,TRBV5-6,TRBJ2-7,TRBD1,.,TGTGCCAGCAGCTCCTCCCCAGGGGGCGTGAGGGAGCAGTACTTC,CASSSSPGGVREQYF
12,TRBV28,TRBJ1-3,.,.,TGTGCCAGCGTTCCTAGGGGAAACACCATATATTTT,CASVPRGNTIYF
16,TRBV25-1,TRBJ2-3,TRBD1,once,TGTGCCAGCAGTGAATCCAGGACAGGGGTGGTAGATACGCAGTATTTT,CASSESRTGVVDTQYF
14,TRBV15,TRBJ2-2,.,.,TGTGCCACCAGCTTGCAGGGAGGTACCGGGGAGCTGTTTTTT,CATSLQGGTGELFF
12,TRBV6-5,TRBJ1-1,.,.,TGTGCCAGCAGTAAGCGGAACACTGAAGCTTTCTTT,CASSKRNTEAFF
15,TRBV27,TRBJ2-3,.,few,TGTGCCAGCAGCGTAGAATCTCGGGGCACAGATACGCAGTATTTT,CASSVESRGTDTQYF